This T cell receptor beta chain was sequenced in a study of T cell changes during pregnancy in multiple sclerosis. Some clones are missing from TCRdb's copy, which holds only in-frame ones; the method was immunoSEQ multiplex PCR. The sample yields approximately 80,000 clones, about 93% seen once. J gave up 2 bases and V 5 bases, and 9 bases lay outside the gene matches. The germline V gene has CDR1 SGHAT and CDR2 FQNNGV. This CDR3 spans 16 amino acids. The specimen was peripheral blood, collected in the second trimester of pregnancy. This rearrangement joins TRBV11-2 to TRBJ2-5, with 9 bases aligning to TRBD2. This TCR came from a female donor in good health, enrolled as a control in a pregnancy study. CDR3 in DNA: TGTGCCAGCAGCCCAGAATGGACTAGCGCTCAAGAGACCCAGTACTTC. This sequence encodes CASSPEWTSAQETQYF.